A single T cell receptor (beta chain) is shown here with its context. Sequencing was performed with immunoSEQ multiplex PCR; in TCRdb, only in-frame clones are kept and a portion is missing. The data hold fewer than 350,000 clones, with about 88% observed a single time. This sample was included in a study of blood T cell repertoires in COVID-19. The CDR3 is 17 residues long. Germline V gene lookup returns CDR1 MNHEY and CDR2 SMNVEV (reference sequence). V trimming: 4 bases; J trimming: 7 bases; junction bases outside the gene matches: 13. Cohorts were determined from participant-reported clinical history.

The sample taken for sequencing was PBMCs or T cells enriched from blood (not recorded which). This rearrangement joins TRBV27 to TRBJ1-6, with TRBD1 matching over 7 bases. This receptor was identified in a woman aged 60-75 years in a cohort exposed to, infected with or recovered from COVID-19 (not recorded which). The CDR3 sequence: CASSSPSVQGDNSPLHF. The CDR3 DNA sequence: TGTGCCAGCAGTTCCCCTTCCGTCCAGGGGGACAATTCACCCCTCCACTTT.